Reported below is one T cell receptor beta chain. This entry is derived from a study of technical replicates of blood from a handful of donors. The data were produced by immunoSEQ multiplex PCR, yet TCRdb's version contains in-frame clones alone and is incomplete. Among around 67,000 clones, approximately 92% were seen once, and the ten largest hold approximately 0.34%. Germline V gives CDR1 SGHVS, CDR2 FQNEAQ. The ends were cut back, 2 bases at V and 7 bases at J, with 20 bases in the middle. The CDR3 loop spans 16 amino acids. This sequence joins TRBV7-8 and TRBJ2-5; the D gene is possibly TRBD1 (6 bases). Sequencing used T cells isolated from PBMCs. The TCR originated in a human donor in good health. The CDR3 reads CASSLSTRGEFGTQYF. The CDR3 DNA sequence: TGTGCCAGCAGCTTATCCACCAGGGGAGAGTTCGGGACCCAGTACTTC. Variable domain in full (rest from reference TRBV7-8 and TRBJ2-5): GAGVSQSPRYKVAKRGQDVALRCDPISGHVSLFWYQQALGQGPEFLTYFQNEAQLDKSGLPSDRFFAERPEGSVSTLKIQRTQQEDSAVYLCASSLSTRGEFGTQYFGPGTRLLVL.